This T cell receptor (beta chain) was identified during a study of response to subunit inactivated influenza vaccine. Study-wide results and caveats: T cells newly recruited by each seasonal influenza vaccination are few, the authors suggested.

This clonotype was counted only a few times. Its specificity is unknown. TCRdb reprocessed the RT-PCR reads via MiXCR and lists one record per CDR3 protein. The table shows 650,000 or so distinct CDR3 sequences, with 11% to 15% occurring only once. V lost 2 bases to trimming and J lost 4 bases, with 9 bases between them. The CDR3 is 13 residues long. Germline V CDR1 and CDR2: GTSNPN, SVGIG (reference sequence). This receptor was obtained from a middle-aged man who received an inactivated influenza vaccine. This chain connects TRBV30 to TRBJ1-5, with TRBD1 as a possible D gene (5 bases). The sample was PBMCs from blood, taken around 15 days before vaccination. The CDR3 protein is CAWSLDSNQPQHF. CDR3 bases: TGTGCCTGGAGTCTAGACAGTAATCAGCCCCAGCATTTT.